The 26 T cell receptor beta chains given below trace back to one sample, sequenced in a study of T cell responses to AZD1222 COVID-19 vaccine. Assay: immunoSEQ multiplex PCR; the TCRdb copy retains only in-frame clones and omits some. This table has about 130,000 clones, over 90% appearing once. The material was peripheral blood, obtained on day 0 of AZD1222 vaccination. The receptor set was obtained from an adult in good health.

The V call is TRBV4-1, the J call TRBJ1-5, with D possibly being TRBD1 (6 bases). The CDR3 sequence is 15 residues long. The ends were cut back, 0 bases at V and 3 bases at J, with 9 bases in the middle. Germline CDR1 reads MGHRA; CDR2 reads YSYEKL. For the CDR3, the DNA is TGCGCCAGCAGCCAAGATGACAGGTCCAATCAGCCCCAGCATTTT. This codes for CASSQDDRSNQPQHF.

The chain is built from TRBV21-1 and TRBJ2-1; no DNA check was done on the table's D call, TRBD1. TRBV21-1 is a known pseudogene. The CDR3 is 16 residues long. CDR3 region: CASSETRSGATNEQFF. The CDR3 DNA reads TGTGCCAGCAGCGAGACCCGGAGTGGGGCAACCAATGAGCAGTTCTTC.

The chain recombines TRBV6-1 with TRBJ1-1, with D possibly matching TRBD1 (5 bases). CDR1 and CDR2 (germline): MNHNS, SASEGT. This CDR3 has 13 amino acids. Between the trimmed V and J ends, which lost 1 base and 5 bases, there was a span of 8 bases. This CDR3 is CASSEVRGTEAFF. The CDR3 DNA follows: TGTGCCAGCAGTGAAGTTCGGGGGACTGAAGCTTTCTTT.

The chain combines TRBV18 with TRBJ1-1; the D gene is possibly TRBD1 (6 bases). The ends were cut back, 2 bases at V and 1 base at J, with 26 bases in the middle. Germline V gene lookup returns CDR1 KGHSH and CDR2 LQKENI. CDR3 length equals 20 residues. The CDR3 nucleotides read TGTGCCAGCTCACCAACATCGGTTTGGGGGCTCACAGCTTCGAACACTGAAGCTTTCTTT. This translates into CASSPTSVWGLTASNTEAFF.

CDR3 sequence (DNA): TGTGCCAGCAGCTTAGTCCAGGGGTCGGCTTTCTTT. It encodes CASSLVQGSAFF. The chain joins TRBV7-2 to TRBJ1-1; a possible D gene is TRBD1 (6 bases). Germline V gene lookup returns CDR1 SGHTA and CDR2 FQGNSA. V was trimmed by 1 base and J by 11 bases, leaving 11 bases between them. The CDR3 sequence is 12 residues long.

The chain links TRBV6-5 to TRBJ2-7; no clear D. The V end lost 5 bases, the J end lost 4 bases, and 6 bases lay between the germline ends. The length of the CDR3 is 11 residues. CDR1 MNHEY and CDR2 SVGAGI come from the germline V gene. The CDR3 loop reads CASSHRYEQYF. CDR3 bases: TGTGCCAGCAGTCATAGATACGAGCAGTACTTC.

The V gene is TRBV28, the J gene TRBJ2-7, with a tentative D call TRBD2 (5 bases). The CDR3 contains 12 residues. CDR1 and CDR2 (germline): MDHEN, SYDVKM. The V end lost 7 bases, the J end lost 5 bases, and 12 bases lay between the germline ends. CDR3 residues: CASKVEGHEQYF. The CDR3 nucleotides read TGTGCCAGCAAGGTTGAGGGCCACGAGCAGTACTTC. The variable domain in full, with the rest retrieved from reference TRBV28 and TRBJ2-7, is DVKVTQSSRYLVKRTGEKVFLECVQDMDHENMFWYRQDPGLGLRLIYFSYDVKMKEKGDIPEGYSVSREKKERFSLILESASTNQTSMYLCASKVEGHEQYFGPGTRLTVT.

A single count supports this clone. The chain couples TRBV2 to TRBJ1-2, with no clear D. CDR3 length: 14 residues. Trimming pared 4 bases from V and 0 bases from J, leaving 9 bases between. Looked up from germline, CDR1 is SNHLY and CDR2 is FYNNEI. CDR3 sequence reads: CASSGSAANYGYTF. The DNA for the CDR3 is TGTGCCAGCAGTGGGTCAGCAGCTAACTATGGCTACACCTTC.

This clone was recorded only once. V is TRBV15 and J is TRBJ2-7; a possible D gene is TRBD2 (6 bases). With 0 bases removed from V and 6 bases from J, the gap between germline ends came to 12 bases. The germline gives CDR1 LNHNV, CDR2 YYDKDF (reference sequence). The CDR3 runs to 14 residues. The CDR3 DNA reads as TGTGCCACCAGCAGAGATCGGGGGAGTAGCGAGCAGTACTTC. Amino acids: CATSRDRGSSEQYF.

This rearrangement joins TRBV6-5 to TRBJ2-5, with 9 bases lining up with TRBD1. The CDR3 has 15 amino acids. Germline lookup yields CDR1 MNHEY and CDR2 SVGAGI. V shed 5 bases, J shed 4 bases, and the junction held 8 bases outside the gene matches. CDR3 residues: CASSKTGGGGETQYF. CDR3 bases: TGTGCCAGCAGTAAAACAGGGGGCGGCGGAGAGACCCAGTACTTC.

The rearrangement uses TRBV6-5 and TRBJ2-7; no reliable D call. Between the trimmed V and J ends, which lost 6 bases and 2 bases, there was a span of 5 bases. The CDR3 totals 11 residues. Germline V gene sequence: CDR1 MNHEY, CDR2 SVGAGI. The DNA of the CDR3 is TGTGCCAGCAGCCCAGCCTACGAGCAGTACTTC. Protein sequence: CASSPAYEQYF.

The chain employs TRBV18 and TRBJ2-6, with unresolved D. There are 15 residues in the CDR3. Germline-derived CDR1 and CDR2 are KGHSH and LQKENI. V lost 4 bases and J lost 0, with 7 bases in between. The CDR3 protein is CASSLKISGANVLTF. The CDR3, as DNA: TGTGCCAGCTCACTGAAAATCTCTGGGGCCAACGTCCTGACTTTC. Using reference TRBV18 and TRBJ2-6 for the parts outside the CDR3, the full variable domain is NAGVMQNPRHLVRRRGQEARLRCSPMKGHSHVYWYRQLPEEGLKFMVYLQKENIIDESGMPKERFSAEFPKEGPSILRIQQVVRGDSAAYFCASSLKISGANVLTFGAGSRLTVL.

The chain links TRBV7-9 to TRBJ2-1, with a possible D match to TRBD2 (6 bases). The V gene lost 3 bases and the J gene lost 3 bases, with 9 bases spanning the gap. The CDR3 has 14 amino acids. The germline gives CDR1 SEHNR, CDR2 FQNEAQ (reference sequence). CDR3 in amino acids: CASSLGGLYNEQFF. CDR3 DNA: TGTGCCAGCAGCTTGGGAGGCCTCTACAATGAGCAGTTCTTC.

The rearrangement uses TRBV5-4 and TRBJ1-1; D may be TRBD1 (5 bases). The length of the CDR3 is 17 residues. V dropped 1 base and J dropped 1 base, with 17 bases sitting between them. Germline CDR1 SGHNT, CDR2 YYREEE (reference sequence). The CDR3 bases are TGTGCCAGCAGCTTGAATCCGGACACCTGGTCGAACACTGAAGCTTTCTTT. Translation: CASSLNPDTWSNTEAFF. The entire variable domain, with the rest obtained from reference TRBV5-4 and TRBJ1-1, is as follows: ETGVTQSPTHLIKTRGQQVTLRCSSQSGHNTVSWYQQALGQGPQFIFQYYREEENGRGNFPPRFSGLQFPNYSSELNVNALELDDSALYLCASSLNPDTWSNTEAFFGQGTRLTVV.

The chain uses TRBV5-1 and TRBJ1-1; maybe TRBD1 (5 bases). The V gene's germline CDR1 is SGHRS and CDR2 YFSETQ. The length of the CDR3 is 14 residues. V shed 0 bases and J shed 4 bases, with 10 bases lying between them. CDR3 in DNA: TGCGCCAGCAGCTTGGTGGGGGGACGCACTGAAGCTTTCTTT. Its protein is CASSLVGGRTEAFF.

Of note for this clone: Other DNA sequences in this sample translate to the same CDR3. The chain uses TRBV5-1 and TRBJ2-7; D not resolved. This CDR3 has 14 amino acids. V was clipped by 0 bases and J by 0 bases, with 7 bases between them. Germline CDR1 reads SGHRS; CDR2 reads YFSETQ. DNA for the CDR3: TGCGCCAGCAGCTTGGATACAGTCTCCTACGAGCAGTACTTC. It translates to CASSLDTVSYEQYF.

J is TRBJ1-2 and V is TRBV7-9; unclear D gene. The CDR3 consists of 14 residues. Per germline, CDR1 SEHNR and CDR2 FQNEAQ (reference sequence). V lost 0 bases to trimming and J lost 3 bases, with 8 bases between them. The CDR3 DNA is TGTGCCAGCAGCTTAGCGTCGCCAGACTATGGCTACACCTTC. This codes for CASSLASPDYGYTF.

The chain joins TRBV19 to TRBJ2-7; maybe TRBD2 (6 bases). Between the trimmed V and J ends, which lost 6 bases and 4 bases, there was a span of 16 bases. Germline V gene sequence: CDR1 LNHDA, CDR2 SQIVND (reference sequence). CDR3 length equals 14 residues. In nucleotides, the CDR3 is TGTGCCAGTAGGGGTGTCGGCGGGAATTACGAGCAGTACTTC. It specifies CASRGVGGNYEQYF. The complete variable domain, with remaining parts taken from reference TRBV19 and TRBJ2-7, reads DGGITQSPKYLFRKEGQNVTLSCEQNLNHDAMYWYRQDPGQGLRLIYYSQIVNDFQKGDIAEGYSVSREKKESFPLTVTSAQKNPTAFYLCASRGVGGNYEQYFGPGTRLTVT.

In DNA form, the CDR3 reads TGTGCCAGCAGTGAATATCACCTCACAGATACGCAGTATTTT. The encoded protein is CASSEYHLTDTQYF. The V call is TRBV6-1, the J call TRBJ2-3; unclear D gene. This CDR3 is 14 amino acids long. CDR1 MNHNS and CDR2 SASEGT come from the germline V gene. The V gene lost 2 bases and the J gene lost 2 bases, with 8 bases spanning the gap.

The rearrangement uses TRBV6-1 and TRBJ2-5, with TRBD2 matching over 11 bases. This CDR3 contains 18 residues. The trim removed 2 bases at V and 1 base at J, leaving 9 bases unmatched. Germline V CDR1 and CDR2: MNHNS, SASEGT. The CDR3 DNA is TGTGCCAGCAGTGAAATAACTAGCGGGAGTATGGGCCAAGAGACCCAGTACTTC. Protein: CASSEITSGSMGQETQYF.

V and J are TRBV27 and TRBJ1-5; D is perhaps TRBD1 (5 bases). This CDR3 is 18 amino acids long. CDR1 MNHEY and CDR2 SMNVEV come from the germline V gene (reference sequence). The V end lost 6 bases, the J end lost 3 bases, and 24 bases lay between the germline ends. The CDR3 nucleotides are TGTGCCAGCAGCCGCCTGCAGGCTGGGGGACTTAACAATCAGCCCCAGCATTTT. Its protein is CASSRLQAGGLNNQPQHF.

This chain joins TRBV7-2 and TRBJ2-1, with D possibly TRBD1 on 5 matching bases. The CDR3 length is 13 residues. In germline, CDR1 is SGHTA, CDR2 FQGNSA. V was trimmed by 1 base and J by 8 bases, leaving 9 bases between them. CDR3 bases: TGTGCCAGCAGCTTAGAGGGGTGGGATGAGCAGTTCTTC. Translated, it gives CASSLEGWDEQFF. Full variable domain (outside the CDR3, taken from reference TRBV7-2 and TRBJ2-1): GAGVSQSPSNKVTEKGKDVELRCDPISGHTALYWYRQSLGQGLEFLIYFQGNSAPDKSGLPSDRFSAERTGGSVSTLTIQRTQQEDSAVYLCASSLEGWDEQFFGPGTRLTVL.

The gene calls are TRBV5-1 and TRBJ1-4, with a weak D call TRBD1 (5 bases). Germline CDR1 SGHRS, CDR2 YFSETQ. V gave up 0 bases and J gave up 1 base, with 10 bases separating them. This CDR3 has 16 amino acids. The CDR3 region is CASSLAGGETNEKLFF. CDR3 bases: TGCGCCAGCAGCTTGGCTGGGGGGGAAACTAATGAAAAACTGTTTTTT.

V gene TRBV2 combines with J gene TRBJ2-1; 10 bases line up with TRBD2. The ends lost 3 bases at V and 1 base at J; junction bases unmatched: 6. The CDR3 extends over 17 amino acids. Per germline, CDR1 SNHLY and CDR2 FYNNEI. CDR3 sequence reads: CASSELAGEGSYNEQFF. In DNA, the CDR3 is TGTGCCAGCAGTGAGCTAGCGGGAGAGGGTTCCTACAATGAGCAGTTCTTC. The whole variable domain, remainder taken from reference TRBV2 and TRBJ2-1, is EPEVTQTPSHQVTQMGQEVILRCVPISNHLYFYWYRQILGQKVEFLVSFYNNEISEKSEIFDDQFSVERPDGSNFTLKIRSTKLEDSAMYFCASSELAGEGSYNEQFFGPGTRLTVL.

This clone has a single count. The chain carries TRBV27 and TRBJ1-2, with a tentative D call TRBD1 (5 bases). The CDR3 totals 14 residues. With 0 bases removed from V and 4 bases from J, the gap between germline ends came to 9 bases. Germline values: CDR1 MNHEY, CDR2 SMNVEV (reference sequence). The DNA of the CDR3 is TGTGCCAGCAGTTTATCAGGTGGGGCCTATGGCTACACCTTC. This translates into CASSLSGGAYGYTF.

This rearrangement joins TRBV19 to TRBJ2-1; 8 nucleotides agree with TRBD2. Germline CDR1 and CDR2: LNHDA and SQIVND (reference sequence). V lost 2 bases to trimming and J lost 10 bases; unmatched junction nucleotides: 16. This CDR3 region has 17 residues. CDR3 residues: CASSISSGSTVLLEQFF. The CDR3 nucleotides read TGTGCCAGTAGTATATCCAGCGGGAGTACGGTTCTACTGGAGCAGTTCTTC.